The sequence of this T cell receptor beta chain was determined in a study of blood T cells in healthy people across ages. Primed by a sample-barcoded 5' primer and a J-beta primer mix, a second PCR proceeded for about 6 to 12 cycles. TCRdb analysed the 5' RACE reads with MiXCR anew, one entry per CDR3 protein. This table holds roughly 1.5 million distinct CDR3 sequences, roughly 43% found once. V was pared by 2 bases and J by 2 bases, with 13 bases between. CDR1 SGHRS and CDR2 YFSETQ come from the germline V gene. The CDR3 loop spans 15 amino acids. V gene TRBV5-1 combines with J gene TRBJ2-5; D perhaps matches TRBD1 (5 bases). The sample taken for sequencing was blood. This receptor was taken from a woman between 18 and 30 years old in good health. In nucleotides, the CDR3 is TGCGCCAGCAGCTTTCACCGGACAACGCAAGAGACCCAGTACTTC. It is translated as CASSFHRTTQETQYF.